These 19 T cell receptor beta chains came from one sample sequenced in a study of T cell repertoires in cytomegalovirus infection. Each CDR3 protein gets one entry after TCRdb re-called the reads with MiXCR. The repertoire has roughly 920,000 distinct CDR3 sequences, about 33% of them found once; the top ten carry roughly 12%. These receptors' antigens are unknown. Sample: cultured CD8+ T cells from PBMCs, taken from culture after CMV antigen stimulation. These receptors all come from a human donor in good health (CMV status not recorded). Some clones in this sample may be carry-over from other donors' samples.

The chain employs TRBV25-1 and TRBJ1-2, with D possibly matching TRBD1 (5 bases). The CDR3 totals 14 residues. Trimming pared 7 bases from V and 4 bases from J, leaving 16 bases between. Germline lookup yields CDR1 MGHDK and CDR2 SYGVNS. CDR3 in amino acids: CASTEGGHTYGYTF. For the CDR3, the DNA is TGTGCCAGCACCGAGGGAGGACACACCTATGGCTACACCTTC.

This clonotype showed up just a few times. The chain links TRBV7-2 to TRBJ1-5; D not resolved. The V gene lost 5 bases and the J gene lost 6 bases, with 14 bases spanning the gap. The CDR3 has 14 amino acids. From germline, CDR1 is SGHTA and CDR2 FQGNSA. DNA for the CDR3: TGTGCCAGCAGCCTTGGGCGCGATGGTCAGCCCCAGCATTTT. This sequence encodes CASSLGRDGQPQHF.

The CDR3 spells CASSLEVRGNSPLHF. CDR3 DNA sequence: TGTGCCAGCAGCTTAGAAGTTCGGGGGAATTCACCCCTCCACTTT. V usage is TRBV7-2 and J usage is TRBJ1-6; D possibly corresponds to TRBD1 (5 bases). Germline lookup yields CDR1 SGHTA and CDR2 FQGNSA. The CDR3 extends over 15 amino acids. The V end was cut by 1 base, the J end by 7 bases, with 11 bases between.

The V gene is TRBV19, the J gene TRBJ2-7; 10 bases are shared with TRBD2. The germline CDR1 and CDR2 sequences are LNHDA and SQIVND (reference sequence). Germline trimming cut 5 bases from V and 1 base from J; bases unmatched to any gene: 5. CDR3 length: 15 residues. CDR3 in amino acids: CASSVSSGGSYEQYF. CDR3 sequence (DNA): TGTGCCAGTAGTGTATCTAGCGGGGGTTCCTACGAGCAGTACTTC. The variable domain in full, with the rest retrieved from reference TRBV19 and TRBJ2-7, is DGGITQSPKYLFRKEGQNVTLSCEQNLNHDAMYWYRQDPGQGLRLIYYSQIVNDFQKGDIAEGYSVSREKKESFPLTVTSAQKNPTAFYLCASSVSSGGSYEQYFGPGTRLTVT.

This chain links TRBV5-6 with TRBJ2-5, with 12 bases lining up with TRBD1. CDR3 length equals 17 residues. Germline-derived CDR1 and CDR2 are SGHDT and YYEEEE. V lost 4 bases and J lost 5; bases outside the gene matches: 12. CDR3 loop: CASSPGTGGRKEETQYF. Here the CDR3 DNA reads TGTGCCAGCAGCCCTGGGACAGGGGGCCGAAAGGAGGAGACCCAGTACTTC.

V usage is TRBV3-1 and J usage is TRBJ1-1; perhaps TRBD1 as D (6 bases). The V and J ends lost 1 base and 7 bases respectively, with 13 bases between them. The CDR3 loop spans 14 amino acids. Germline lookup yields CDR1 LGHDT and CDR2 YNNKEL (reference sequence). CDR3 amino acids: CASSQGTMTGEAFF. The CDR3 region has the DNA TGTGCCAGCAGCCAAGGAACAATGACAGGTGAAGCTTTCTTT.

The V call is TRBV28, the J call TRBJ1-5, with TRBD1 identical over 7 bases. The CDR3 spans 19 residues. In germline, CDR1 is MDHEN, CDR2 SYDVKM. The J segment lost 3 bases and the V segment lost 4 bases, leaving 18 bases of the junction unmatched. The CDR3 DNA follows: TGTGCCAGCAGTTCCCCGGGACAGTCGTTTAGGGTTTTCAATCAGCCCCAGCATTTT. Protein: CASSSPGQSFRVFNQPQHF.

In its sample, this clonotype was seen a few times. The chain joins TRBV28 to TRBJ1-6; no firm D call. The germline V gene encodes CDR1 MDHEN and CDR2 SYDVKM. V dropped 4 bases and J dropped 3 bases, with 10 bases sitting between them. CDR3 length: 15 amino acids. CDR3 residues: CASSSMDLYNSPLHF. For the CDR3, the DNA is TGTGCCAGCAGTTCGATGGACCTCTATAATTCACCCCTCCACTTT.

This clonotype has ten or more counts. The chain has TRBV7-9 and TRBJ2-1, with D possibly being TRBD1 (6 bases). With 4 bases removed from V and 2 bases from J, the gap between germline ends came to 24 bases. Germline loops: CDR1 SEHNR, CDR2 FQNEAQ (reference sequence). CDR3 size: 19 residues. CDR3 DNA: TGTGCCAGCAGCTCCACCTCGAACTGGGGGCCCTTCACCTACAATGAGCAGTTCTTC. Its translation: CASSSTSNWGPFTYNEQFF. Using reference TRBV7-9 and TRBJ2-1 for the parts outside the CDR3, the full variable domain is DTGVSQNPRHKITKRGQNVTFRCDPISEHNRLYWYRQTLGQGPEFLTYFQNEAQLEKSRLLSDRFSAERPKGSFSTLEIQRTEQGDSAMYLCASSSTSNWGPFTYNEQFFGPGTRLTVL.

The chain recombines TRBV15 with TRBJ1-1, with 8 bases matching TRBD1. CDR3 size: 15 residues. The J segment lost 3 bases and the V segment lost 3 bases, leaving 6 bases of the junction unmatched. Germline lookup yields CDR1 LNHNV and CDR2 YYDKDF (reference sequence). The CDR3, as DNA: TGTGCCACCAGCAGGGACAGGGATTGGGACACTGAAGCTTTCTTT. Translation: CATSRDRDWDTEAFF.

This clonotype was counted only a few times. The chain employs TRBV6-2 or TRBV6-3 and TRBJ2-2, with 8 bases identical to TRBD2. This CDR3 spans 18 amino acids. From germline, CDR1 is MNHEY and CDR2 SVGEGT. J lost 3 bases, V lost 7 bases, and 16 bases had no gene match. The CDR3 spells CASTHTGGAGAYTGELFF. DNA of the CDR3: TGTGCCAGCACCCATACCGGGGGGGCAGGGGCCTACACCGGGGAGCTGTTTTTT.

The chain couples TRBV3-1 to TRBJ1-2; TRBD1 might be the D (5 bases). V lost 0 bases and J 4 bases, leaving 15 bases between the germline ends. This CDR3 is built from 16 residues. Germline CDR1 and CDR2: LGHDT and YNNKEL (reference sequence). CDR3 region: CASSQDNGALPYGYTF. The CDR3, as DNA: TGTGCCAGCAGCCAAGATAACGGGGCCCTACCCTATGGCTACACCTTC. Combining the CDR3 with reference TRBV3-1 and TRBJ1-2 gives the whole variable domain DTAVSQTPKYLVTQMGNDKSIKCEQNLGHDTMYWYKQDSKKFLKIMFSYNNKELIINETVPNRFSPKSPDKAHLNLHINSLELGDSAVYFCASSQDNGALPYGYTFGSGTRLTVV.

This clonotype was seen many times. The V and J genes are TRBV4-3 and TRBJ2-3; D is possibly TRBD1 or TRBD2 (6 bases each). Trimming took off 0 bases at V and 1 base at J, with 17 bases between the two ends. The CDR3 sequence is 18 residues long. CDR1 and CDR2 (germline): LGHNA, YSLEER. CDR3 DNA: TGCGCCAGCAGCCAAGAACTAGCTACCGAGGGGGGCACAGATACGCAGTATTTT. This sequence encodes CASSQELATEGGTDTQYF.

There are a few counts of this clonotype. The chain couples TRBV18 to TRBJ2-3, with TRBD2 matching 10 bases. This CDR3 has 17 amino acids. CDR1 is KGHSH, CDR2 LQKENI, per germline. V lost 6 bases, J lost 0 bases, and 9 bases stayed unmatched. The CDR3 spells CASSLAGESSSTDTQYF. In DNA, the CDR3 is TGTGCCAGCTCTCTAGCGGGGGAGTCCTCTAGCACAGATACGCAGTATTTT.

V usage is TRBV9 and J usage is TRBJ1-2, with no clear D. This CDR3 is built from 14 residues. The germline CDR1 and CDR2 sequences are SGDLS and YYNGEE. V shed 3 bases and J shed 5 bases, with 14 bases lying between them. The CDR3 DNA is TGTGCCAGCAGCGGCCCAGAGCGGTGGTATGGCTACACCTTC. It codes for CASSGPERWYGYTF.

In regard to this clonotype: The conserved closing phenylalanine or tryptophan is absent in this CDR3, likely reflecting a read error. The chain has TRBV11-3 and TRBJ2-1, with TRBD2 as a possible D gene (7 bases). The CDR3 is made up of 15 amino acids. The germline V gene encodes CDR1 SGHNT and CDR2 YENEEA. The V end was cut by 1 base, the J end by 4 bases, with 11 bases between. The CDR3 protein is CASSLVGGRYNEQFS. CDR3 DNA: TGTGCCAGCAGCTTAGTGGGGGGGCGGTACAATGAGCAGTTCTCC.

This clonotype was seen a handful of times. This chain links TRBV29-1 with TRBJ1-2; no reliable D call. The CDR3 contains 14 residues. From germline, CDR1 is SQVTM and CDR2 ANQGSEA. The CDR3 region has the DNA TGCGGTGGCCAGCGAGGAGATGGCCCTTATGGCTACACCTTC. Its protein is CGGQRGDGPYGYTF.

This clonotype was recorded many times. J is TRBJ1-5 and V is TRBV7-8, with 10 bases matching TRBD1. CDR1 is SGHVS and CDR2 is FQNEAQ in the germline V gene. The V segment lost 6 bases and the J segment 7 bases; nucleotides outside the gene matches: 12. CDR3 size: 16 residues. The CDR3 sequence is CASSPSGQGGRQPQHF. The DNA of the CDR3 is TGTGCCAGCAGTCCTTCTGGACAGGGGGGAAGGCAGCCCCAGCATTTT.

The gene calls are TRBV5-1 and TRBJ2-3, with a possible D match to TRBD2 (5 bases). Germline loops: CDR1 SGHRS, CDR2 YFSETQ. With 2 bases removed from V and 3 bases from J, the gap between germline ends came to 7 bases. This CDR3 region has 13 residues. The CDR3 loop reads CASSFEGTDTQYF. The DNA of the CDR3 is TGCGCCAGCAGCTTCGAGGGAACAGATACGCAGTATTTT.